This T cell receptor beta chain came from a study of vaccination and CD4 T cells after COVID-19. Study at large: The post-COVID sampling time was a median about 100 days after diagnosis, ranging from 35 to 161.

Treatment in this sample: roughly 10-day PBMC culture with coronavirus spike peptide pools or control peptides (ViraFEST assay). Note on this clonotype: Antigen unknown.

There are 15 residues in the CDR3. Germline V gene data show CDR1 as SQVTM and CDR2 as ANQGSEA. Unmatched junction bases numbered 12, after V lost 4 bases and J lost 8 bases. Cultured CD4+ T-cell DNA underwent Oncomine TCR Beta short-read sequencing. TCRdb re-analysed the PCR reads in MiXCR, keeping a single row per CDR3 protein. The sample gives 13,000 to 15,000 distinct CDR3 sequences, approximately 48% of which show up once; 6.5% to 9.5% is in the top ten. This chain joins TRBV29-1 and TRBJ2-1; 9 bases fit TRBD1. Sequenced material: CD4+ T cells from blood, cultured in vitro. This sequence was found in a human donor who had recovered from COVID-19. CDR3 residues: CSVGAGQGILDEQFF. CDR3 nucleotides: TGCAGCGTTGGGGCTGGACAGGGGATCCTGGATGAGCAGTTCTTC.